This TCR beta chain was documented in a study of cytomegalovirus exposure and HLA in healthy donors. Overall study findings and caveats: Some 150 TCR beta chains were listed as cytomegalovirus-associated.

The CDR3 extends over 12 amino acids. The ends were cut back, 1 base at V and 7 bases at J, with 7 bases in the middle. Germline V CDR1 and CDR2: SEHNR, FQNEAQ (reference sequence). Vbeta (60) and Jbeta (13) primers were used in the PCR. Assay used: immunoSEQ multiplex PCR; TCRdb lists only in-frame clones, some missing. The repertoire consists of roughly 120,000 clones, with about 73% occurring once and the leading ten covering roughly 8.2%. This clone occurred a few times. Antigen: not known. This rearrangement joins TRBV7-9 to TRBJ1-2; no clear D gene. The receptor comes from a woman aged 40-49 years in good health and CMV-seropositive. Sequencing was performed on PBMCs. The CDR3 reads CASSLERGGYTF. The CDR3 DNA follows: TGTGCCAGCAGCTTAGAAAGAGGTGGCTACACCTTC.